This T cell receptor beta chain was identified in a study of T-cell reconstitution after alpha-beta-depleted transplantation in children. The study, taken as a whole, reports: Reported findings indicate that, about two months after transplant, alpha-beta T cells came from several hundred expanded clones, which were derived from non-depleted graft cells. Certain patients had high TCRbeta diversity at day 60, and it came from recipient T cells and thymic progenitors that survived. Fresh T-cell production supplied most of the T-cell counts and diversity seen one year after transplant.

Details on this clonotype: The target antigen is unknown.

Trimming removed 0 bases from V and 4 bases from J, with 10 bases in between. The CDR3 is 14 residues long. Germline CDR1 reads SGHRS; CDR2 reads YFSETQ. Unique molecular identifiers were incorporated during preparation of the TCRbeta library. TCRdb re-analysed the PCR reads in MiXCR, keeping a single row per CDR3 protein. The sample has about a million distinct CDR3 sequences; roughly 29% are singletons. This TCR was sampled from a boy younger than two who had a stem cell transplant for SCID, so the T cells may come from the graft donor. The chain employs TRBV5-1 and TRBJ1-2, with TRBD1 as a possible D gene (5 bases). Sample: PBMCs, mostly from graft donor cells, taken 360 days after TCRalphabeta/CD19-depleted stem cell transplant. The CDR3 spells CASSLALQGYGYTF. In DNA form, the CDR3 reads TGCGCCAGCAGCTTGGCATTGCAGGGCTATGGCTACACCTTC.